What follows are 4 T cell receptor beta chains derived from one specimen sequenced in a study of control samples from healthy donors and cancer patients (TCRdb year 2020). The receptor library was made with the immunoSEQ multiplex PCR assay. Drawn from immuneACCESS, this table holds only the in-frame rearrangements with V and J called that TCRdb kept. Clones are partly lost; checked studies trace under half to an unresolved V gene and leave the rest unexplained. The sample table records fewer than 60,000 clones; more than 70% of these occur just once. Roughly an eighth of the sample is in the top ten clones. The sample consisted of PBMCs. These receptor sequences come from a woman aged 55-70 years with lung cancer.

This chain links TRBV5-1 with TRBJ2-2; no firm D call. The CDR3 totals 12 residues. The V gene's germline CDR1 is SGHRS and CDR2 YFSETQ. V dropped 0 bases and J dropped 7 bases, with 4 bases sitting between them. The CDR3 nucleotides are TGCGCCAGCAGCTTGGAGGTCGGGGAGCTGTTTTTT. Translated, it gives CASSLEVGELFF.

The DNA for the CDR3 is TGTGCCAGCAGCCAAAAAATAACCCGGGACAGCTATGGCTACACCTTC. Encoded protein: CASSQKITRDSYGYTF. The chain combines TRBV3-1 (or the pseudogene TRBV3-2) with TRBJ1-2; 7 bases match TRBD1. CDR1 and CDR2 from the germline V gene are LGHDT and YNNKEL (reference sequence). This CDR3 is built from 16 residues. V was clipped by 2 bases and J by 4 bases; unmatched bases: 10.

The V gene is TRBV19, the J gene TRBJ2-1; TRBD2 matches 13 bases. The V segment lost 6 bases and the J segment 8 bases; nucleotides outside the gene matches: 7. CDR3 size: 15 residues. Germline values: CDR1 LNHDA, CDR2 SQIVND (reference sequence). The CDR3 protein is CASRPTSGGAHEQFF. The CDR3 bases are TGTGCCAGTAGGCCCACTAGCGGGGGGGCCCATGAGCAGTTCTTC.

The chain links TRBV5-8 to TRBJ2-5, with D tentatively TRBD1 (5 bases). V lost 0 bases and J lost 3, with 12 bases in between. The CDR3 consists of 15 residues. The germline V gene has CDR1 SGHTS and CDR2 YDEGEE. The chain's CDR3 is CASSLEGMGEETQYF. CDR3 nucleotides: TGTGCCAGCAGCTTGGAGGGGATGGGTGAAGAGACCCAGTACTTC. The whole variable domain, filled in from reference TRBV5-8 and TRBJ2-5, reads EAGVTQSPTHLIKTRGQQATLRCSPISGHTSVYWYQQALGLGLQFLLWYDEGEERNRGNFPPRFSGRQFPNYSSELNVNALELEDSALYLCASSLEGMGEETQYFGPGTRLLVL.